Shown below are 11 T cell receptor beta chains from a single sample sequenced in a study of lymphopenia after photon versus proton radiotherapy. Repertoires were generated with immunoSEQ multiplex PCR, while TCRdb's copy carries only in-frame clones and drops some. Of about 14,000 clones listed, about four fifths are singletons. The source material was peripheral blood, sampled from a patient treated with photon-based radiotherapy. The receptor source for this set is a man aged 50 or older with gastric cancer.

The chain couples TRBV5-1 to TRBJ1-2; D might be TRBD1 (6 bases). The CDR3 runs 16 residues. The germline V gene encodes CDR1 SGHRS and CDR2 YFSETQ. Trimming removed 2 bases from V and 0 bases from J, with 14 bases in between. As DNA, the CDR3 is TGCGCCAGCAGCTTACTATCACAGGGAGCTAACTATGGCTACACCTTC. This translates into CASSLLSQGANYGYTF.

The rearrangement joins TRBV5-1 to TRBJ2-2; no reliable D call. V lost 0 bases, J lost 4 bases, and 4 bases lay in between. This CDR3 is built from 13 residues. Per germline, CDR1 SGHRS and CDR2 YFSETQ. The CDR3: CASSLAATGELFF. The CDR3 DNA is TGCGCCAGCAGCTTGGCAGCCACCGGGGAGCTGTTTTTT.

V and J are TRBV7-9 and TRBJ1-1; the D gene is possibly TRBD1 (5 bases). The CDR3 loop spans 16 amino acids. Per the germline V gene, CDR1 is SEHNR and CDR2 is FQNEAQ (reference sequence). V was clipped by 2 bases and J by 3 bases, with 16 bases between them. The CDR3 DNA sequence: TGTGCCAGCAGCTTATCGTCCTTTTCAGGGCACACTGAAGCTTTCTTT. This translates into CASSLSSFSGHTEAFF.

The chain employs TRBV6-5 and TRBJ2-1, with 11 bases fitting TRBD2. This CDR3 has 15 amino acids. Trimming cost V 4 bases and J 8 bases; bases outside gene matches: 7. From germline, CDR1 is MNHEY and CDR2 SVGAGI. The CDR3: CASSSLAGGRDEQFF. The CDR3 DNA reads TGTGCCAGCAGTTCTCTAGCGGGGGGCCGCGATGAGCAGTTCTTC.

The chain combines TRBV30 with TRBJ1-5; D possibly corresponds to TRBD1 (5 bases). The CDR3 loop spans 14 amino acids. Trimming removed 2 bases from V and 0 bases from J, with 8 bases in between. The germline gives CDR1 GTSNPN, CDR2 SVGIG (reference sequence). CDR3 bases: TGTGCCTGGAGTAGGGGCTTTAGCAATCAGCCCCAGCATTTT. Its translation: CAWSRGFSNQPQHF.

The chain is built from TRBV5-1 and TRBJ1-5, with a possible D match to TRBD1 (6 bases). The CDR3 has 14 amino acids. Germline CDR1 and CDR2: SGHRS and YFSETQ. The V end lost 2 bases, the J end lost 6 bases, and 12 bases lay between the germline ends. This CDR3 is CASSLTQGAQPQHF. The DNA for the CDR3 is TGCGCCAGCAGCTTAACACAGGGTGCTCAGCCCCAGCATTTT.

The chain has TRBV5-1 and TRBJ1-3; 7 bases fit TRBD1. The junction had 10 bases not matched to a gene; V was cut back by 1 base and J by 0 bases. CDR3 length: 18 residues. Looked up from germline, CDR1 is SGHRS and CDR2 is YFSETQ. CDR3 region: CASSLSVGTARSGNTIYF. The CDR3 nucleotides are TGCGCCAGCAGCTTGAGTGTGGGGACAGCCCGCTCTGGAAACACCATATATTTT.

V and J are TRBV5-1 and TRBJ1-2, with a possible D match to TRBD1 (6 bases). V dropped 3 bases and J dropped 0 bases, with 15 bases sitting between them. This CDR3 has 16 amino acids. Germline V gene sequence: CDR1 SGHRS, CDR2 YFSETQ. DNA of the CDR3: TGCGCCAGCAGCTCCGGGACACTAAGTCCTAACTATGGCTACACCTTC. Translated, it gives CASSSGTLSPNYGYTF.

This clone was counted a few times. The J gene is TRBJ2-2, the V gene TRBV7-7; D may be TRBD1 or TRBD2 (5 bases each). Between the trimmed V and J ends, which lost 3 bases and 6 bases, there was a span of 14 bases. CDR1 and CDR2 from the germline V gene are SSHAT and FNYEAQ (reference sequence). The CDR3 has 15 residues. CDR3 region: CASSLTEGYAGELFF. The CDR3 nucleotides are TGTGCCAGCAGCTTGACAGAGGGGTACGCCGGGGAGCTGTTTTTT.

This rearrangement joins TRBV10-3 to TRBJ1-6; 7 nucleotides match TRBD1. The CDR3 is 15 amino acids. The ends lost 6 bases at V and 7 bases at J; junction bases unmatched: 9. Germline CDR1 ENHRY, CDR2 SYGVKD. This chain's CDR3 is CAIRDWQGGNSPLHF. CDR3 DNA sequence: TGTGCCATCAGGGACTGGCAGGGGGGAAATTCACCCCTCCACTTT.

The chain recombines TRBV11-1 with TRBJ2-3; D may be TRBD1 or TRBD2 (5 bases each). The germline V and J ends were trimmed by 0 bases and 2 bases, with 6 bases remaining between them. Germline-derived CDR1 and CDR2 are SGHAT and FQDESV (reference sequence). The CDR3 consists of 14 residues. The chain's CDR3 is CASSLAGPTDTQYF. CDR3 nucleotide sequence: TGTGCCAGCAGCTTAGCGGGACCCACAGATACGCAGTATTTT.